This T cell receptor beta chain was captured by sequencing in a study of T cells after yellow fever vaccination. Study summary: Any fraction with a low cell number was prepared using SMART-Seq v4 Ultra Low Input. Regarding the study as a whole: Primary-vaccination clones mostly resurfaced post-booster (96% CD4, 75% to 90% CD8). High-abundance clonotypes from the bulk population could contaminate FACS-sorted repertoires.

Trimming at V came to 0 bases and at J to 6 bases, leaving 9 bases not matched to a gene. Germline-derived CDR1 and CDR2 are LNHNV and YYDKDF (reference sequence). CDR3 length: 16 amino acids. Regarding this clonotype: Its antigen is undetermined.

It was through 5'RACE template switching that TCR cDNA was made, with a universal primer site and UMIs added. TCRdb processed the 5' RACE reads anew with MiXCR; each CDR3 protein has one entry. The sample shows under 400,000 distinct CDR3 sequences, around an eighth of them seen only once. The source material was CD4+ T cells sorted from PBMCs, sampled 15 days after the yellow fever booster vaccination. The TCR sequence derives from a young man who received the YFV17D yellow fever vaccine. The chain uses TRBV15 and TRBJ2-3; TRBD2 matches at 7 bases. The CDR3 region is CATSRDPLRGTDTQYF. The CDR3 DNA follows: TGTGCCACCAGCAGAGATCCCTTGCGGGGGACCGATACGCAGTATTTT.